This T cell receptor (beta chain) was sequenced in a study of blood T cell repertoires in COVID-19. Study details: PBMCs, B-cell-depleted T cells, or T cells provided the cDNA or gDNA that made up the material.

The V gene end was trimmed by 4 bases and the J gene end by 1 base; junction bases not matched to a gene: 6. This CDR3 contains 16 residues. The germline gives CDR1 MNHEY, CDR2 SVGAGI. The protocol was immunoSEQ multiplex PCR, while the TCRdb copy is restricted to in-frame clones and leaves out a portion. The sample shows 110,000 or so clones, around 89% of them seen only once. The chain combines TRBV6-5 with TRBJ1-2; TRBD1 agrees at 10 bases. Sequencing used peripheral blood. This sequence originates from a woman in her fifties or sixties with acute or convalescent COVID-19. The CDR3 sequence is CASSSLGQGINYGYTF. The CDR3 DNA is TGTGCCAGCAGTTCCTTGGGACAGGGGATTAACTATGGCTACACCTTC.